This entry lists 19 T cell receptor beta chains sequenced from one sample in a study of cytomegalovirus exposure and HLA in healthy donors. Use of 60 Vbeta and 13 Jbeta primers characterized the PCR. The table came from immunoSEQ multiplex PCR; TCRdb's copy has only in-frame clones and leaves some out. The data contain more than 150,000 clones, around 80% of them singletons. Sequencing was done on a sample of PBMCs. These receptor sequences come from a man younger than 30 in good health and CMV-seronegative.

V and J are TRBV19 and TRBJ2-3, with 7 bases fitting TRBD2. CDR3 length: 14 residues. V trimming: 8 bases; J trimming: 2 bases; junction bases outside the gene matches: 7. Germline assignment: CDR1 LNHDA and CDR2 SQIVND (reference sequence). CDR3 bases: TGTGCCAGTCATGGGGAGGGACTCACAGATACGCAGTATTTT. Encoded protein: CASHGEGLTDTQYF.

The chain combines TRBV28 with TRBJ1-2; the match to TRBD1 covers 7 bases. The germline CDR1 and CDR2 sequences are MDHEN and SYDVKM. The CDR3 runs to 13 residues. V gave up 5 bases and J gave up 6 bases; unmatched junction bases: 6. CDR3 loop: CASSPLGQNGYTF. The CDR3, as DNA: TGTGCCAGCAGTCCGTTGGGACAGAATGGCTACACCTTC.

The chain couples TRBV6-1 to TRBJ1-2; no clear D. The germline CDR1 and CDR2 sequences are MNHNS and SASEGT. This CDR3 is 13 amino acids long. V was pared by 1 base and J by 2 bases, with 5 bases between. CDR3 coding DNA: TGTGCCAGCAGTGAAGGCGGGAACTATGGCTACACCTTC. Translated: CASSEGGNYGYTF.

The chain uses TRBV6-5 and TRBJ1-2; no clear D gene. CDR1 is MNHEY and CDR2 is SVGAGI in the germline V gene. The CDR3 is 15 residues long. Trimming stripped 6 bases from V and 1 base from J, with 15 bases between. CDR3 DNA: TGTGCCAGCAGCTACGGGCAGAACTTTAACTATGGCTACACCTTC. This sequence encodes CASSYGQNFNYGYTF.

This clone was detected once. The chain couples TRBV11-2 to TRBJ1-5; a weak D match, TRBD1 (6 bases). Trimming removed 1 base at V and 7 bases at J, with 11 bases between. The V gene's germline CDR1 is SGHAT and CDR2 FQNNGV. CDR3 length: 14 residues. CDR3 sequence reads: CASSLVGAGQPQHF. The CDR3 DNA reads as TGTGCCAGCAGCTTAGTGGGGGCTGGGCAGCCCCAGCATTTT.

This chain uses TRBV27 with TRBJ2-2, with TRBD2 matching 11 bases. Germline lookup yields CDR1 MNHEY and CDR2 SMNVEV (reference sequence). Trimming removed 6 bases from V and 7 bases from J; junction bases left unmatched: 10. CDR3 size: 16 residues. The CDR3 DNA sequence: TGTGCCAGCAGCAATAGCGGGGGGGGATTGGTCGGGGAGCTGTTTTTT. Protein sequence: CASSNSGGGLVGELFF.

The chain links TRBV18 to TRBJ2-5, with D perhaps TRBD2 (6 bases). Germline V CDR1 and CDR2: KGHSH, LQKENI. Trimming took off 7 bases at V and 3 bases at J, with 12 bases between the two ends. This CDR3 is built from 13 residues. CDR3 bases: TGTGCCAGCTTACGGGGGATAGAAGAGACCCAGTACTTC. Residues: CASLRGIEETQYF.

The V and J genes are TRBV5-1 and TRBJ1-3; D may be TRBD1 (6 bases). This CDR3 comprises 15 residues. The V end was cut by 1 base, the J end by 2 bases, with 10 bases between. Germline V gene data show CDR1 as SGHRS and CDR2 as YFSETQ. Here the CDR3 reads CASSLRGTTGNTIYF. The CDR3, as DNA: TGCGCCAGCAGCTTGAGGGGGACTACTGGAAACACCATATATTTT.

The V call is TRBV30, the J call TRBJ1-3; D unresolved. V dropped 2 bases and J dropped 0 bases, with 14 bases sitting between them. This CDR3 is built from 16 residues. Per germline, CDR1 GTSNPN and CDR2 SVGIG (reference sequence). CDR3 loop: CAWSKFSSISGNTIYF. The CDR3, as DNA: TGTGCCTGGAGTAAATTTTCTAGCATCTCTGGAAACACCATATATTTT.

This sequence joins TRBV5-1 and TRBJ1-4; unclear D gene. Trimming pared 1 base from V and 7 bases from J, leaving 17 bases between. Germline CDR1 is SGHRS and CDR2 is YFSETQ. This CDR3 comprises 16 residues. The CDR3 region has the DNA TGCGCCAGCAGCTTGTCCCCGGTCACCGGAGGTGAAAAACTGTTTTTT. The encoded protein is CASSLSPVTGGEKLFF.

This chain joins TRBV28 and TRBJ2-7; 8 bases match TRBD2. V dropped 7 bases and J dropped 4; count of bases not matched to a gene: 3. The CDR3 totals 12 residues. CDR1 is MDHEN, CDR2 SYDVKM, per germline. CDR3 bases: TGTGCCAGCACACGGGGGGGATACGAGCAGTACTTC. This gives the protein CASTRGGYEQYF. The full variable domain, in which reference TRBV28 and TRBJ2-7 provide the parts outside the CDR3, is DVKVTQSSRYLVKRTGEKVFLECVQDMDHENMFWYRQDPGLGLRLIYFSYDVKMKEKGDIPEGYSVSREKKERFSLILESASTNQTSMYLCASTRGGYEQYFGPGTRLTVT.

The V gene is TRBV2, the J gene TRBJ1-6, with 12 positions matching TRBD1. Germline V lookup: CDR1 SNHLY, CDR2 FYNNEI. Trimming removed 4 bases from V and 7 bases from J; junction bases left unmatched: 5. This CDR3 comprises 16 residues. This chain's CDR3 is CASSAGQGARNSPLHF. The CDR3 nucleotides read TGTGCCAGCAGTGCGGGACAGGGGGCACGAAATTCACCCCTCCACTTT.

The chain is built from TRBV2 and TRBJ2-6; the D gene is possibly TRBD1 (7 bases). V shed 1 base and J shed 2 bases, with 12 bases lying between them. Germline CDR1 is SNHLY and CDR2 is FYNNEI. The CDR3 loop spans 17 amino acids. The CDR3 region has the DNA TGTGCCAGCAGTGAAGGATGGAGGGGGCCTGGGGCCAACGTCCTGACTTTC. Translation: CASSEGWRGPGANVLTF.

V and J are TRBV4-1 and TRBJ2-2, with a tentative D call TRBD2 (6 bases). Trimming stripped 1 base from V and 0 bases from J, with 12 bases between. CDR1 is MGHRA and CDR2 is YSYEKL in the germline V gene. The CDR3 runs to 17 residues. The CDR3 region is CASSQVIGSTNTGELFF. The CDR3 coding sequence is TGCGCCAGCAGCCAAGTAATCGGGAGTACGAACACCGGGGAGCTGTTTTTT.

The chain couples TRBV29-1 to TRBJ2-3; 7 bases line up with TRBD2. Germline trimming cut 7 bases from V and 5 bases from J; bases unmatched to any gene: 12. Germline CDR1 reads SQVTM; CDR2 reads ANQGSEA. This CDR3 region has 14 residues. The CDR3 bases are TGCAGCGCCTTACTAGCGCAACTCCTAGATACGCAGTATTTT. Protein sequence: CSALLAQLLDTQYF.

CDR3 protein: CASSLGGGPGSGANVLTF. CDR3 coding DNA: TGTGCCAGCAGCTTAGGGGGGGGGCCTGGCTCTGGGGCCAACGTCCTGACTTTC. The V call is TRBV11-3, the J call TRBJ2-6, with D perhaps matching TRBD2 (7 bases). CDR1 is SGHNT and CDR2 is YENEEA in the germline V gene. The V gene lost 1 base and the J gene lost 0 bases, with 13 bases spanning the gap. The CDR3 loop spans 18 amino acids.

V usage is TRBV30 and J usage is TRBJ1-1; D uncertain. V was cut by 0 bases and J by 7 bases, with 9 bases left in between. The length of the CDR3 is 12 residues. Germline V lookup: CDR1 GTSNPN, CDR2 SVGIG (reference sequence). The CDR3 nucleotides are TGTGCCTGGAGTGTTGCTGTAGTTGAAGCTTTCTTT. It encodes CAWSVAVVEAFF.

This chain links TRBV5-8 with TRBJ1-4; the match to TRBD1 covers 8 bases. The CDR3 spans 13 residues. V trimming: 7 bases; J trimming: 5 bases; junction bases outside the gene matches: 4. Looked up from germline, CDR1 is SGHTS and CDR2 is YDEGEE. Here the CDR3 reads CASRDRQNEKLFF. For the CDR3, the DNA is TGTGCCAGCCGGGACAGGCAAAATGAAAAACTGTTTTTT.

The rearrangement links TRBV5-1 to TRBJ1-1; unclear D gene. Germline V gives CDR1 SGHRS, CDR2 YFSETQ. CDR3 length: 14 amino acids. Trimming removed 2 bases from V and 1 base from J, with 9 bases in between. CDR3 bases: TGCGCCAGCAGCTTTGGGCAGGCGAACACTGAAGCTTTCTTT. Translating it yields CASSFGQANTEAFF.